These 9 T cell receptor beta chains came from one sample sequenced in a study of post-analysis software for immune sequencing data. Overall study results and limits: TRBV5-6, TRBV5-1 and TRBV20-1 belonged to a set of about 5 TRBV segments that were more frequent in patients than controls.

These receptors are not linked to any known antigen. Prepared libraries of TCR beta cDNA carried unique molecular identifiers. MiXCR, applied by TCRdb to the PCR reads, yields one record per CDR3 protein. The sample includes fewer than 850,000 distinct CDR3 sequences, roughly 29% of them seen just once. The sample consisted of blood. The receptors originated from a girl under 18 with multiple sclerosis.

The CDR3 DNA is TGTGCCATCCGTGGGAGTCGGACTAACAATGAGCAGTTCTTC. As protein: CAIRGSRTNNEQFF. The genes are TRBV10-3 and TRBJ2-1, with D possibly matching TRBD2 (6 bases). CDR3 length equals 14 residues. V was clipped by 8 bases and J by 5 bases, with 16 bases between them. Germline-derived CDR1 and CDR2 are ENHRY and SYGVKD.

The rearrangement joins TRBV6-1 to TRBJ1-5, with D maybe TRBD1 (5 bases). Trimming removed 6 bases from V and 0 bases from J, with 12 bases in between. Germline V CDR1 and CDR2: MNHNS, SASEGT. The CDR3 sequence is 15 residues long. For the CDR3, the DNA is TGTGCCAGCAGCGACGCCCAGGGTAGCAATCAGCCCCAGCATTTT. Translation: CASSDAQGSNQPQHF.

The chain links TRBV19 to TRBJ2-1; TRBD2 matches at 14 bases. Looked up from germline, CDR1 is LNHDA and CDR2 is SQIVND (reference sequence). The CDR3 is 19 residues long. The V segment lost 5 bases and the J segment 7 bases; nucleotides outside the gene matches: 16. The CDR3, as DNA: TGTGCCAGTAGTCCGACTAGCGGGAGGGCCATGGATCCGAGAAATGAGCAGTTCTTC. Amino acids: CASSPTSGRAMDPRNEQFF.

The CDR3 DNA is TGTGCCAGCAGCGGCACGGACGCGATGCTTGGCTACACCTTC. The encoded protein is CASSGTDAMLGYTF. J is TRBJ1-2 and V is TRBV6-5; D unresolved. Trimming took 6 bases from V and 7 from J, leaving 18 bases between them. The germline V gene encodes CDR1 MNHEY and CDR2 SVGAGI. The CDR3 totals 14 residues.

This clonotype was seen a handful of times. The V and J genes are TRBV28 and TRBJ2-1; the match to TRBD2 covers 9 bases. CDR3 length: 14 amino acids. The V segment lost 11 bases and the J segment 3 bases; nucleotides outside the gene matches: 8. CDR1 is MDHEN, CDR2 SYDVKM, per germline. CDR3 DNA: TGTGCCTGTGGGCTAGCGGGGTACTACAATGAGCAGTTCTTC. It is translated as CACGLAGYYNEQFF.

This rearrangement joins TRBV4-1 to TRBJ2-5, with TRBD2 matching 9 bases. Germline-derived CDR1 and CDR2 are MGHRA and YSYEKL. CDR3 length: 18 amino acids. V lost 1 base and J lost 2; bases outside the gene matches: 11. CDR3 protein: CASSQGGLAGGIQETQYF. CDR3 DNA: TGCGCCAGCAGCCAAGGGGGCCTGGCGGGGGGGATTCAAGAGACCCAGTACTTC.

The gene calls are TRBV6-5 and TRBJ2-1, with unresolved D. CDR1 is MNHEY, CDR2 SVGAGI, per germline. With 0 bases removed from V and 7 bases from J, the gap between germline ends came to 7 bases. The CDR3 loop spans 13 amino acids. The CDR3 here is CASSYSIENEQFF. The CDR3 nucleotides read TGTGCCAGCAGTTACTCGATCGAAAATGAGCAGTTCTTC.

This rearrangement joins TRBV28 to TRBJ2-3; D is undetermined. Germline CDR1 MDHEN, CDR2 SYDVKM. This CDR3 comprises 13 residues. With 5 bases removed from V and 6 bases from J, the gap between germline ends came to 12 bases. This chain's CDR3 is CASSTTDWDTQYF. In DNA form, the CDR3 reads TGTGCCAGCAGTACTACAGACTGGGATACGCAGTATTTT.

The genes are TRBV7-8 and TRBJ2-5; D is unresolved. V was clipped by 4 bases and J by 7 bases, with 19 bases between them. CDR3 length: 15 amino acids. Germline V gene sequence: CDR1 SGHVS, CDR2 FQNEAQ. CDR3 amino acids: CASSSTTRLKGTQYF. CDR3 coding DNA: TGTGCCAGCAGCTCCACCACCCGGCTGAAAGGGACCCAGTACTTC.